Below are 31 T cell receptor beta chains sequenced from a single sample in a study of early T cells in non-severe SARS-CoV-2 infection. MiXCR, run by TCRdb on the 5' RACE reads, gives a single entry per CDR3 protein. The repertoire includes around 58,000 distinct CDR3 sequences, about 7.7% of them detected once, and under 12% sits in the top ten. Sequencing used whole blood, obtained at baseline. The origin of the receptors is an adult who was a healthcare worker with PCR-confirmed SARS-CoV-2 infection or an uninfected control (not recorded which).

This clonotype was found many times. This chain joins TRBV12-3 or TRBV12-4 and TRBJ2-5, with D possibly matching TRBD2 (6 bases). Trimming removed 6 bases at V and 2 bases at J, with 16 bases between. The CDR3 runs 15 residues. Here the CDR3 reads CASSAGTGFQETQYF. The CDR3 coding sequence is TGTGCCAGCAGCGCGGGGACGGGTTTTCAAGAGACCCAGTACTTC.

This clonotype was picked up many times. V usage is TRBV7-9 and J usage is TRBJ2-3; 9 bases line up with TRBD2. The V gene end was trimmed by 1 base and the J gene end by 8 bases; junction bases not matched to a gene: 7. CDR1 and CDR2 (germline): SEHNR, FQNEAQ (reference sequence). The CDR3 contains 15 residues. The CDR3 DNA is TGTGCCAGCAGCTTAGGTCTAGCGGGAAGGAGTACGCAGTATTTT. This gives the protein CASSLGLAGRSTQYF.

This clonotype was seen ten or more times. V and J are TRBV19 and TRBJ2-2, with 9 bases fitting TRBD2. V lost 6 bases to trimming and J lost 2 bases; unmatched junction nucleotides: 4. Germline lookup yields CDR1 LNHDA and CDR2 SQIVND (reference sequence). This CDR3 has 15 residues. The CDR3 nucleotides are TGTGCCAGTAGACTAGCGGGCCTTAACACCGGGGAGCTGTTTTTT. It encodes CASRLAGLNTGELFF.

This clonotype turned up a few times. The chain carries TRBV12-3 or TRBV12-4 and TRBJ2-7; D call uncertain. Trimming took off 3 bases at V and 5 bases at J, with 14 bases between the two ends. The CDR3 spans 14 residues. CDR3 in amino acids: CASSLKGTKNEQYF. CDR3 DNA: TGTGCCAGCAGTTTGAAAGGTACTAAGAACGAGCAGTACTTC.

At least ten counts were recorded for this clonotype. The chain joins TRBV7-2 to TRBJ1-3; no definite D call. V shed 6 bases and J shed 0 bases, with 12 bases lying between them. This CDR3 is built from 15 residues. Germline lookup yields CDR1 SGHTA and CDR2 FQGNSA. The CDR3 sequence is CASRPGLSSGNTIYF. The CDR3 coding sequence is TGTGCCAGCAGACCGGGCTTAAGCTCTGGAAACACCATATATTTT.

The CDR3 DNA follows: TGTGCCAGCAGTCCCCAGGGGGCAGGGGACAATCAGCCCCAGCATTTT. Its translation: CASSPQGAGDNQPQHF. This chain links TRBV12-3 or TRBV12-4 with TRBJ1-5; the match to TRBD1 covers 8 bases. V shed 5 bases, J shed 3 bases, and the junction held 9 bases outside the gene matches. CDR3 size: 16 residues.

The chain employs TRBV19 and TRBJ2-5; D possibly corresponds to TRBD1 (5 bases). The germline V gene has CDR1 LNHDA and CDR2 SQIVND (reference sequence). V was pared by 5 bases and J by 5 bases, with 30 bases between. There are 19 residues in the CDR3. The CDR3 nucleotides read TGTGCCAGTAGTCCCAAGGGGTCTCTCGATGCCCTAGGACGGGAGACCCAGTACTTC. It yields the protein CASSPKGSLDALGRETQYF.

There are a few counts of this clonotype. The rearrangement uses TRBV20-1 and TRBJ2-7; tentative D call: TRBD1 (6 bases). This CDR3 is 12 amino acids long. Germline V gene data show CDR1 as DFQATT and CDR2 as SNEGSKA (reference sequence). V was trimmed by 5 bases and J by 0 bases, leaving 8 bases between them. The chain's CDR3 is CSADRPSYEQYF. Written as DNA, the CDR3 is TGCAGTGCTGACAGGCCCTCCTACGAGCAGTACTTC.

The chain employs TRBV19 and TRBJ2-2, with unresolved D. The CDR3 has 15 residues. Trimming removed 0 bases from V and 5 bases from J, with 10 bases in between. The V gene's germline CDR1 is LNHDA and CDR2 SQIVND (reference sequence). The CDR3 DNA reads TGTGCCAGTAGTATAGATGGCTCTGGGACCGGGGAGCTGTTTTTT. Residues: CASSIDGSGTGELFF.

This clonotype was observed at least ten times. The chain employs TRBV27 and TRBJ1-2, with 7 bases fitting TRBD1. Germline V lookup: CDR1 MNHEY, CDR2 SMNVEV (reference sequence). Germline trimming cut 6 bases from V and 0 bases from J; bases unmatched to any gene: 13. This CDR3 is built from 17 residues. The CDR3 protein is CASSKTGMRGANYGYTF. CDR3 coding DNA: TGTGCCAGCAGCAAGACAGGGATGAGGGGCGCTAACTATGGCTACACCTTC.

The chain uses TRBV10-3 and TRBJ2-1; D unclear. V was shortened by 3 bases and J by 8 bases, with 8 bases between the two germline ends. The CDR3 totals 12 residues. Per the germline V gene, CDR1 is ENHRY and CDR2 is SYGVKD. This CDR3 reads CAISDESHEQFF. The CDR3 DNA reads TGTGCCATCAGTGATGAGTCGCATGAGCAGTTCTTC.

This clonotype has just a few counts. This CDR3 is CASSGLTIQETQYF. CDR3 nucleotides: TGTGCCAGCAGTGGGCTAACGATCCAAGAGACCCAGTACTTC. V and J are TRBV2 and TRBJ2-5; D unclear. Germline V gene data show CDR1 as SNHLY and CDR2 as FYNNEI. The CDR3 extends over 14 amino acids. V lost 4 bases to trimming and J lost 1 base, with 10 bases between them.

This clonotype has ten or more counts. CDR3 DNA sequence: TGTGCCTGGGGCACGGGACAGGGACTTTTTGAAGCTTTCTTT. As protein: CAWGTGQGLFEAFF. The V call is TRBV30, the J call TRBJ1-1; 9 bases agree with TRBD1. The CDR3 extends over 14 amino acids. CDR1 is GTSNPN and CDR2 is SVGIG in the germline V gene (reference sequence). The junction had 11 bases not matched to a gene; V was cut back by 5 bases and J by 7 bases. Full variable domain (remainder filled in from reference TRBV30 and TRBJ1-1): SQTIHQWPATLVQPVGSPLSLECTVEGTSNPNLYWYRQAAGRGLQLLFYSVGIGQISSEVPQNLSASRPQDRQFILSSKKLLLSDSGFYLCAWGTGQGLFEAFFGQGTRLTVV.

The chain recombines TRBV5-1 with TRBJ2-7; D gene unclear. The CDR3 is made up of 13 amino acids. CDR1 and CDR2 (germline): SGHRS, YFSETQ. The germline V and J ends were trimmed by 2 bases and 2 bases, with 8 bases remaining between them. This CDR3 is CASSLNGAYEQYF. CDR3 nucleotides: TGCGCCAGCAGCTTAAACGGAGCCTACGAGCAGTACTTC.

This clonotype was counted a few times. This rearrangement joins TRBV7-3 to TRBJ2-1; D might be TRBD1 or TRBD2, each matching 5 bases. The V and J ends lost 4 bases and 6 bases respectively, with 13 bases between them. The CDR3 has 14 residues. Germline values: CDR1 SGHTA, CDR2 FQGTGA. The CDR3 is CASSSGASTNEQFF. In nucleotides, the CDR3 is TGTGCCAGCAGCTCCGGGGCCTCGACCAATGAGCAGTTCTTC.

This chain connects TRBV28 to TRBJ2-7; D not resolved. The CDR3 contains 13 residues. V lost 5 bases and J 2 bases, leaving 10 bases between the germline ends. The germline V gene encodes CDR1 MDHEN and CDR2 SYDVKM. The CDR3 here is CASSPRGPYEQYF. Here the CDR3 DNA reads TGTGCCAGCAGTCCCAGAGGACCCTACGAGCAGTACTTC.

The rearrangement uses TRBV9 and TRBJ2-2; TRBD2 matches 11 bases. Germline CDR1 SGDLS, CDR2 YYNGEE. Unmatched junction bases numbered 1, after V lost 2 bases and J lost 1 base. There are 16 residues in the CDR3. The CDR3 sequence: CASSVSGRENTGELFF. For the CDR3, the DNA is TGTGCCAGCAGCGTTAGCGGGAGGGAGAACACCGGGGAGCTGTTTTTT. Using reference TRBV9 and TRBJ2-2 for the parts outside the CDR3, the full variable domain is DSGVTQTPKHLITATGQRVTLRCSPRSGDLSVYWYQQSLDQGLQFLIQYYNGEERAKGNILERFSAQQFPDLHSELNLSSLELGDSALYFCASSVSGRENTGELFFGEGSRLTVL.

The table lists this clonotype with many counts. The chain recombines TRBV3-1 with TRBJ1-6; possible D gene TRBD1, 5 bases. The CDR3 totals 15 residues. Per the germline V gene, CDR1 is LGHDT and CDR2 is YNNKEL (reference sequence). With 2 bases removed from V and 10 bases from J, the gap between germline ends came to 15 bases. In DNA form, the CDR3 reads TGTGCCAGCAGCCAACAGGGAGGGATAGGGTCACCCCTCCACTTT. This translates into CASSQQGGIGSPLHF.

The chain has TRBV20-1 and TRBJ1-1; possibly TRBD1 for D (5 bases). The CDR3 length is 14 residues. Germline V gene sequence: CDR1 DFQATT, CDR2 SNEGSKA (reference sequence). V was shortened by 4 bases and J by 4 bases, with 16 bases between the two germline ends. The CDR3 here is CSATSGTLVTEAFF. The CDR3 DNA follows: TGCAGTGCTACTTCCGGGACCCTGGTCACTGAAGCTTTCTTT.

This clonotype showed up just a few times. The genes are TRBV12-3 or TRBV12-4 and TRBJ2-3; D remains ambiguous. The CDR3 is 15 amino acids. V lost 3 bases to trimming and J lost 2 bases, with 12 bases between them. DNA for the CDR3: TGTGCCAGCAGTTTTGGTGACGGATACACAGATACGCAGTATTTT. Protein: CASSFGDGYTDTQYF.

This clonotype was counted a few times. The rearrangement uses TRBV10-3 and TRBJ1-4; D unclear. V gave up 4 bases and J gave up 3 bases, with 6 bases separating them. CDR1 and CDR2 from the germline V gene are ENHRY and SYGVKD. The CDR3 has 13 amino acids. The CDR3, as DNA: TGTGCCATCAGTGGCGGGTCTAATGAAAAACTGTTTTTT. The encoded protein is CAISGGSNEKLFF.

This clonotype was recorded many times. The chain links TRBV20-1 to TRBJ2-1; unclear D gene. The CDR3 has 15 residues. The germline V gene has CDR1 DFQATT and CDR2 SNEGSKA (reference sequence). V shed 0 bases and J shed 5 bases, with 14 bases lying between them. This CDR3 reads CSARDFLITNNEQFF. The CDR3 bases are TGCAGTGCTAGAGATTTTCTTATCACAAACAATGAGCAGTTCTTC.

This clonotype was detected many times. The J gene is TRBJ2-5, the V gene TRBV7-3; 10 bases fit TRBD2. Per germline, CDR1 SGHTA and CDR2 FQGTGA. Unmatched junction bases numbered 10, after V lost 5 bases and J lost 1 base. The CDR3 has 17 amino acids. The CDR3 loop is CASSLPPGLAAQETQYF. CDR3 nucleotide sequence: TGTGCCAGCAGCCTTCCTCCTGGACTAGCGGCCCAAGAGACCCAGTACTTC.

The chain links TRBV6-1 to TRBJ1-2, with a tentative D call TRBD1 (6 bases). CDR3 length: 15 amino acids. V lost 6 bases, J lost 1 base, and 15 bases lay in between. The germline CDR1 and CDR2 sequences are MNHNS and SASEGT. The CDR3 loop is CASRKRTADNYGYTF. DNA for the CDR3: TGTGCCAGCAGGAAACGGACAGCCGATAACTATGGCTACACCTTC.

This clonotype was counted many times. The chain carries TRBV7-2 and TRBJ1-2; maybe TRBD1 (6 bases). With 2 bases removed from V and 3 bases from J, the gap between germline ends came to 13 bases. CDR3 length: 15 amino acids. Germline assignment: CDR1 SGHTA and CDR2 FQGNSA. The CDR3 DNA reads as TGTGCCAGCAGCTTATCTGGGGGCGATTACTATGGCTACACCTTC. Amino acids: CASSLSGGDYYGYTF.

This clonotype has at least ten counts. The genes are TRBV5-1 and TRBJ2-6, with D possibly being TRBD1 (6 bases). This CDR3 has 17 amino acids. Trimming stripped 3 bases from V and 0 bases from J, with 13 bases between. Germline V gene lookup returns CDR1 SGHRS and CDR2 YFSETQ. The CDR3 DNA reads as TGCGCCAGCAGCTGGGGACACACCAGCTCTGGGGCCAACGTCCTGACTTTC. Residues: CASSWGHTSSGANVLTF.

Only a few counts were recorded for this clonotype. The chain has TRBV20-1 and TRBJ2-5; 7 bases match TRBD1. The germline V gene has CDR1 DFQATT and CDR2 SNEGSKA (reference sequence). The junction had 21 bases not matched to a gene; V was cut back by 6 bases and J by 2 bases. The CDR3 is made up of 18 amino acids. The DNA of the CDR3 is TGCAGTGCCCCCGCCAGGGCGCTGTTACAGGGGCCGCAAGAGACCCAGTACTTC. It yields the protein CSAPARALLQGPQETQYF.

This clonotype appeared a few times. The V call is TRBV7-9, the J call TRBJ2-7, with 7 positions matching TRBD1. CDR1 SEHNR and CDR2 FQNEAQ come from the germline V gene (reference sequence). The CDR3 runs 14 residues. J was trimmed by 12 bases and V by 8 bases; bases with no gene match: 19. Here the CDR3 DNA reads TGTGCCAGCGTATCGACCGAAGGCGACAGGGATTGGTACTTC. It translates to CASVSTEGDRDWYF.

This clonotype was picked up many times. This chain connects TRBV5-1 to TRBJ2-5; D ambiguous. Germline V CDR1 and CDR2: SGHRS, YFSETQ. CDR3 size: 15 residues. With 3 bases removed from V and 2 bases from J, the gap between germline ends came to 14 bases. This CDR3 is CASSSTRAEQETQYF. The CDR3 region has the DNA TGCGCCAGCAGCTCGACCCGGGCCGAACAAGAGACCCAGTACTTC.

This clonotype came up many times. This chain joins TRBV5-1 and TRBJ2-3; the match to TRBD1 covers 9 bases. Per germline, CDR1 SGHRS and CDR2 YFSETQ. CDR3 length: 15 amino acids. Trimming at V came to 4 bases and at J to 0 bases, leaving 3 bases not matched to a gene. The CDR3 protein is CASSPGQGSTDTQYF. DNA of the CDR3: TGCGCCAGCAGCCCCGGACAGGGGAGCACAGATACGCAGTATTTT.

The chain couples TRBV7-6 to TRBJ2-3; D is unclear. Germline V gene data show CDR1 as SGHVS and CDR2 as FNYEAQ. This CDR3 has 14 amino acids. V lost 5 bases and J 1 base, leaving 10 bases between the germline ends. For the CDR3, the DNA is TGTGCCAGCAGCCAAACCACCCGCACAGATACGCAGTATTTT. It yields the protein CASSQTTRTDTQYF.